Listed here are 29 T cell receptor beta chains from one sample, sequenced in a study of blood T cells in healthy people across ages. Alongside a J-beta primer mix, a sample-barcoded 5' primer served in a second PCR lasting roughly 7 to 11 cycles. In TCRdb, the 5' RACE reads were re-called with MiXCR into one record per CDR3 protein. The sample includes 800,000 to 900,000 distinct CDR3 sequences, 55% to 65% of them seen just once. The sequenced sample was blood. Receptors were obtained from a man aged 30 to 45 in good health.

The V and J genes are TRBV12-3 or TRBV12-4 and TRBJ2-5, with a tentative D call TRBD2 (5 bases). Trimming cost V 5 bases and J 5 bases, with 18 bases left between them. The CDR3 spans 15 residues. For the CDR3, the DNA is TGTGCCAGCAGTGCCCCGGGAAACGGCGGGGAGACCCAGTACTTC. This encodes CASSAPGNGGETQYF.

The chain joins TRBV3-1 to TRBJ2-3; D is perhaps TRBD2 (6 bases). Germline V gene data show CDR1 as LGHDT and CDR2 as YNNKEL (reference sequence). The CDR3 covers 15 residues. V was clipped by 1 base and J by 2 bases, with 10 bases between them. The CDR3 DNA sequence: TGTGCCAGCAGCCAAGGGGCGGGGACCACAGATACGCAGTATTTT. Amino acid sequence: CASSQGAGTTDTQYF.

The chain links TRBV6-2 or TRBV6-3 to TRBJ2-4; 10 nucleotides agree with TRBD2. The CDR3 spans 17 residues. The trim removed 6 bases at V and 0 bases at J, leaving 8 bases unmatched. Germline V gene data show CDR1 as MNHEY and CDR2 as SVGEGT. CDR3 protein: CASSFTSGELAKNIQYF. CDR3 sequence (DNA): TGTGCCAGCAGCTTCACTAGCGGGGAACTAGCCAAAAACATTCAGTACTTC.

J is TRBJ1-5 and V is TRBV5-1; D is perhaps TRBD1 (5 bases). The V gene lost 4 bases and the J gene lost 5 bases, with 19 bases spanning the gap. The V gene's germline CDR1 is SGHRS and CDR2 YFSETQ. The CDR3 spans 16 residues. The CDR3 region is CASSPDGTVFDQPQHF. The CDR3 coding sequence is TGCGCCAGCAGCCCGGACGGGACGGTATTCGATCAGCCCCAGCATTTT.

A remark on this clonotype: This could be a read error, since a much larger clone is one nucleotide away. The V gene is TRBV6-5, the J gene TRBJ1-5; D possibly corresponds to TRBD1 (5 bases). The germline CDR1 and CDR2 sequences are MNHEY and SVGAGI. Trimming shortened V by 6 bases and J by 0 bases, and 9 bases separated the two germline ends. The CDR3 runs to 14 residues. The CDR3 loop is CASRTESSNQPQHF. The CDR3, as DNA: TGTGCCAGCAGGACAGAGTCTAGCAATCAGCCCCAGCATTTT.

This clonotype was seen a few times. This sequence joins TRBV12-3 or TRBV12-4 and TRBJ2-1, with TRBD2 identical over 7 bases. V was clipped by 6 bases and J by 8 bases; unmatched bases: 4. The CDR3 runs to 12 residues. This CDR3 reads CASSKGLHEQFF. The CDR3 bases are TGTGCCAGCAGCAAGGGACTACATGAGCAGTTCTTC.

This clonotype has a handful of counts. J is TRBJ2-2 and V is TRBV7-3; TRBD1 matches 8 bases. The V and J ends lost 5 bases and 8 bases, in that order; junction bases with no gene match: 10. Germline CDR1 is SGHTA and CDR2 is FQGTGA. CDR3 length: 15 residues. CDR3: CASSPQGGSEGELFF. The CDR3 bases are TGTGCCAGCAGCCCACAGGGGGGTTCTGAAGGGGAGCTGTTTTTT.

The gene calls are TRBV12-3 or TRBV12-4 and TRBJ2-2; D might be TRBD2 (6 bases). V was pared by 10 bases and J by 6 bases, with 21 bases between. The CDR3 runs 15 residues. CDR3 amino acids: CATKGPGDGSGELFF. The CDR3 coding sequence is TGTGCCACTAAGGGACCGGGAGATGGTTCCGGGGAGCTGTTTTTT.

The V call is TRBV20-1, the J call TRBJ2-7; D unresolved. The DNA end lines up better with TRBJ2-5; the J call may be wrong. The CDR3 spans 12 residues. The V gene's germline CDR1 is DFQATT and CDR2 SNEGSKA (reference sequence). In nucleotides, the CDR3 is TGCAGTGCTAGTTTAGAAGAAGAGACCCAGTACTTC. Amino acids: CSASLEEETQYF.

The rearrangement joins TRBV6-2 or TRBV6-3 to TRBJ1-1, with a tentative D call TRBD1 (5 bases). The CDR3 covers 13 residues. CDR1 and CDR2 from the germline V gene are MNHEY and SVGEGT. Between the trimmed V and J ends, which lost 0 bases and 4 bases, there was a span of 6 bases. The CDR3 spells CASSYSTATEAFF. As DNA, the CDR3 is TGTGCCAGCAGTTACTCGACAGCCACTGAAGCTTTCTTT.

This sequence joins TRBV7-9 and TRBJ1-5; the match to TRBD1 covers 7 bases. CDR1 and CDR2 (germline): SEHNR, FQNEAQ (reference sequence). V shed 3 bases and J 4 bases; nucleotides not matched to a gene: 12. This CDR3 has 17 residues. The CDR3 coding sequence is TGTGCCAGCAGCTTCGATTACTATGACAGGGTTAATCAGCCCCAGCATTTT. Translating gives CASSFDYYDRVNQPQHF. Drawing the rest from reference TRBV7-9 and TRBJ1-5, the complete variable domain is DTGVSQNPRHKITKRGQNVTFRCDPISEHNRLYWYRQTLGQGPEFLTYFQNEAQLEKSRLLSDRFSAERPKGSFSTLEIQRTEQGDSAMYLCASSFDYYDRVNQPQHFGDGTRLSIL.

This clonotype has only a few counts. The CDR3 sequence: CASSLETTYEQYF. CDR3 DNA: TGTGCCAGCAGCTTAGAAACCACCTACGAGCAGTACTTC. This chain joins TRBV7-2 and TRBJ2-7; D gene unclear. In germline, CDR1 is SGHTA, CDR2 FQGNSA. The CDR3 sequence is 13 residues long. Trimming removed 1 base from V and 2 bases from J, with 6 bases in between.

The genes are TRBV4-3 and TRBJ2-2; unclear D gene. Trimming left V 1 base short and J 6 bases short, with 6 bases between. The CDR3 runs 13 residues. The germline V gene encodes CDR1 LGHNA and CDR2 YSLEER. Here the CDR3 reads CASSQGHPGELFF. The CDR3, as DNA: TGCGCCAGCAGCCAAGGGCATCCCGGGGAGCTGTTTTTT.

DNA of the CDR3: TGTGCCAGCAGCCGAACCCCGGGACAGGAGAAATACAATGAGCAGTTCTTC. Translation gives CASSRTPGQEKYNEQFF. The gene calls are TRBV4-2 and TRBJ2-1; 8 bases match TRBD1. The V gene's germline CDR1 is LGHNA and CDR2 YNFKEQ. The CDR3 has 17 residues. V dropped 4 bases and J dropped 4; count of bases not matched to a gene: 12.

The rearrangement joins TRBV4-2 to TRBJ2-3; D is uncertain. V shed 1 base and J shed 6 bases, with 5 bases lying between them. The CDR3 consists of 12 residues. The germline gives CDR1 LGHNA, CDR2 YNFKEQ. This CDR3 reads CASSQVADTQYF. DNA for the CDR3: TGTGCCAGCAGCCAAGTGGCGGATACGCAGTATTTT.

V gene TRBV29-1 combines with J gene TRBJ2-7; TRBD1 is a possible D gene (6 bases). Germline loops: CDR1 SQVTM, CDR2 ANQGSEA. V was clipped by 6 bases and J by 6 bases, with 15 bases between them. The CDR3 length is 12 residues. The CDR3 region has the DNA TGCAGCGTGGCCGGGACAACCCTCGAGCAGTACTTC. Translation gives CSVAGTTLEQYF.

The chain combines TRBV29-1 with TRBJ1-5; TRBD1 is a possible D gene (6 bases). The germline V and J ends were trimmed by 4 bases and 4 bases, with 14 bases remaining between them. The CDR3 is 14 residues long. Germline V gives CDR1 SQVTM, CDR2 ANQGSEA. CDR3 DNA: TGCAGCGTTGTCGAATCACAGGGAAATCAGCCCCAGCATTTT. Amino acids: CSVVESQGNQPQHF.

The chain joins TRBV10-1 to TRBJ2-3; D is unresolved. V dropped 2 bases and J dropped 1 base, with 7 bases sitting between them. The CDR3 covers 14 residues. CDR1 is WNHNN, CDR2 SYGVQD, per germline (reference sequence). The CDR3 DNA is TGCGCCAGCAGTGAGACTACCGGCACAGATACGCAGTATTTT. It translates to CASSETTGTDTQYF.

This clonotype was seen a few times. The chain has TRBV24-1 and TRBJ2-7; D may be TRBD1 (5 bases). V was trimmed by 7 bases and J by 1 base, leaving 10 bases between them. Germline V gives CDR1 KGHDR, CDR2 SFDVKD. The CDR3 spans 13 residues. The CDR3 region has the DNA TGTGCCACCAGCGCAGGGCCTTCCTACGAGCAGTACTTC. Its protein is CATSAGPSYEQYF.

The V gene is TRBV29-1, the J gene TRBJ2-1; no definite D call. The germline CDR1 and CDR2 sequences are SQVTM and ANQGSEA. V dropped 1 base and J dropped 7 bases, with 5 bases sitting between them. The CDR3 spans 11 residues. CDR3 loop: CSVEVGNEQFF. The CDR3 region has the DNA TGCAGCGTTGAAGTTGGAAATGAGCAGTTCTTC.

This sequence joins TRBV29-1 and TRBJ2-7; TRBD1 matches at 10 bases. Per germline, CDR1 SQVTM and CDR2 ANQGSEA. J gave up 5 bases and V 4 bases, and 8 bases lay outside the gene matches. CDR3 length: 14 amino acids. The CDR3 loop is CSVVTTGGVNEQYF. The CDR3 DNA sequence: TGCAGCGTTGTAACGACAGGGGGCGTTAACGAGCAGTACTTC.

This clonotype has just a few counts. The CDR3 nucleotides read TGTGCCAGCAAAGCGGGGAGCACAGATACGCAGTATTTT. It translates to CASKAGSTDTQYF. This chain links TRBV6-5 with TRBJ2-3, with TRBD2 matching over 7 bases. The germline gives CDR1 MNHEY, CDR2 SVGAGI. This CDR3 is built from 13 residues. The J segment lost 0 bases and the V segment lost 7 bases, leaving 1 base of the junction unmatched.

In this sample, this clonotype turned up a few times. The V call is TRBV21-1, the J call TRBJ2-5; TRBD1, the table's D call, was not compared with the DNA. TRBV21-1 is a documented pseudogene. The CDR3 sequence is 14 residues long. CDR3 bases: TGTGCCAGCAGCCCAGGAAGGGGGCGAGAGACCCAGTACTTC. Its translation is CASSPGRGRETQYF.

CDR3 DNA: TGTGCCAGCAGCTCAGGCGTCGGTAAGGAGCAGTACTTC. Translating it yields CASSSGVGKEQYF. The chain uses TRBV7-3 and TRBJ2-7; D is unclear. The CDR3 consists of 13 residues. Germline V lookup: CDR1 SGHTA, CDR2 FQGTGA. V lost 4 bases and J lost 7, with 14 bases in between. The entire variable domain, with the rest obtained from reference TRBV7-3 and TRBJ2-7, is as follows: GAGVSQTPSNKVTEKGKYVELRCDPISGHTALYWYRQSLGQGPEFLIYFQGTGAADDSGLPNDRFFAVRPEGSVSTLKIQRTERGDSAVYLCASSSGVGKEQYFGPGTRLTVT.

V is TRBV6-5 and J is TRBJ1-4; D might be TRBD1 (6 bases). The CDR3 runs to 15 residues. V was shortened by 4 bases and J by 5 bases, with 14 bases between the two germline ends. Germline-derived CDR1 and CDR2 are MNHEY and SVGAGI. Here the CDR3 reads CASSFSGRGNEKLFF. DNA of the CDR3: TGTGCCAGCAGTTTTTCGGGCAGGGGCAATGAAAAACTGTTTTTT.

The chain is built from TRBV7-2 and TRBJ2-7; D uncertain. Germline-derived CDR1 and CDR2 are SGHTA and FQGNSA. The CDR3 runs to 14 residues. Deletions cut 5 bases from V and 2 bases from J, with 13 bases between. The CDR3 here is CASSRPGQPYEQYF. The CDR3 nucleotides are TGTGCCAGCAGCCGACCCGGTCAACCCTACGAGCAGTACTTC.

V is TRBV7-9 and J is TRBJ2-1; 13 bases fit TRBD2. Germline lookup yields CDR1 SEHNR and CDR2 FQNEAQ (reference sequence). Germline trimming cut 5 bases from V and 0 bases from J; bases unmatched to any gene: 10. CDR3 length: 19 residues. The CDR3: CASSTSGLAGPSSYNEQFF. The CDR3 DNA reads TGTGCCAGCAGCACTTCGGGACTAGCGGGGCCAAGCTCCTACAATGAGCAGTTCTTC.

The chain joins TRBV29-1 to TRBJ2-7; D is unclear. V was clipped by 4 bases and J by 2 bases, with 9 bases between them. The CDR3 consists of 12 residues. Germline loops: CDR1 SQVTM, CDR2 ANQGSEA. The CDR3 nucleotides are TGCAGCGTTGTAAACAGCGCCTACGAGCAGTACTTC. Residues: CSVVNSAYEQYF.

The V call is TRBV12-5, the J call TRBJ1-5; no firm D call. V lost 5 bases and J lost 7, with 15 bases in between. This CDR3 comprises 14 residues. Germline CDR1 is LGHNT and CDR2 is FRNRAP. CDR3 DNA: TGTGCTAGTGGTCCCGGTGAGGGTCACCAGCCCCAGCATTTT. This gives the protein CASGPGEGHQPQHF.